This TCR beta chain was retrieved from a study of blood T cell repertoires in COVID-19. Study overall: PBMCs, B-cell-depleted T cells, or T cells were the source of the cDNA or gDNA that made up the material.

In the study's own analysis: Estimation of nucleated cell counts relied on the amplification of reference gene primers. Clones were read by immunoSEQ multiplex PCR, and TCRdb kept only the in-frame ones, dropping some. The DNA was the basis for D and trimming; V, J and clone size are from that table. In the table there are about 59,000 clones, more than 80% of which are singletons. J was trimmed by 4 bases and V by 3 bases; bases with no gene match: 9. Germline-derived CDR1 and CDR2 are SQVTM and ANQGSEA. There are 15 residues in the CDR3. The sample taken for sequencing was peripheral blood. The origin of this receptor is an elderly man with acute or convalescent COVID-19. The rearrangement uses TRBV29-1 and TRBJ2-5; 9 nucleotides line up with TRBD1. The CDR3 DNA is TGCAGCGTTGATAGCTGGACAGGGGCAACAGAGACCCAGTACTTC. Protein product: CSVDSWTGATETQYF.